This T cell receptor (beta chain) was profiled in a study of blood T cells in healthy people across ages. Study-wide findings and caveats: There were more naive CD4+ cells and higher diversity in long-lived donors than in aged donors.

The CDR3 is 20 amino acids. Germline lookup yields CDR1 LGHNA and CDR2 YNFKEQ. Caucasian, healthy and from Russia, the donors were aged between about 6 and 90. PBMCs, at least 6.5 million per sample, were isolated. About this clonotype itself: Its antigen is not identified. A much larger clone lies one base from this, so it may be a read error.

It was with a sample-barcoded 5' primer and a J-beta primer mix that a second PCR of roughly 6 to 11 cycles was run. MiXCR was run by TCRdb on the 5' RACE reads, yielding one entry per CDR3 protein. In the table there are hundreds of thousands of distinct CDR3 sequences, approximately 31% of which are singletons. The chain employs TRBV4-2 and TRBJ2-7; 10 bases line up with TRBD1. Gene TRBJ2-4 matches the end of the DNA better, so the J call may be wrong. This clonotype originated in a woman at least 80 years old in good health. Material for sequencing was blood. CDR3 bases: TGTGCCAGCAGCCCCCAGGGACAGGGGACCGCCCCGACCAACAAAAACATTCAGTACTTC. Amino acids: CASSPQGQGTAPTNKNIQYF.